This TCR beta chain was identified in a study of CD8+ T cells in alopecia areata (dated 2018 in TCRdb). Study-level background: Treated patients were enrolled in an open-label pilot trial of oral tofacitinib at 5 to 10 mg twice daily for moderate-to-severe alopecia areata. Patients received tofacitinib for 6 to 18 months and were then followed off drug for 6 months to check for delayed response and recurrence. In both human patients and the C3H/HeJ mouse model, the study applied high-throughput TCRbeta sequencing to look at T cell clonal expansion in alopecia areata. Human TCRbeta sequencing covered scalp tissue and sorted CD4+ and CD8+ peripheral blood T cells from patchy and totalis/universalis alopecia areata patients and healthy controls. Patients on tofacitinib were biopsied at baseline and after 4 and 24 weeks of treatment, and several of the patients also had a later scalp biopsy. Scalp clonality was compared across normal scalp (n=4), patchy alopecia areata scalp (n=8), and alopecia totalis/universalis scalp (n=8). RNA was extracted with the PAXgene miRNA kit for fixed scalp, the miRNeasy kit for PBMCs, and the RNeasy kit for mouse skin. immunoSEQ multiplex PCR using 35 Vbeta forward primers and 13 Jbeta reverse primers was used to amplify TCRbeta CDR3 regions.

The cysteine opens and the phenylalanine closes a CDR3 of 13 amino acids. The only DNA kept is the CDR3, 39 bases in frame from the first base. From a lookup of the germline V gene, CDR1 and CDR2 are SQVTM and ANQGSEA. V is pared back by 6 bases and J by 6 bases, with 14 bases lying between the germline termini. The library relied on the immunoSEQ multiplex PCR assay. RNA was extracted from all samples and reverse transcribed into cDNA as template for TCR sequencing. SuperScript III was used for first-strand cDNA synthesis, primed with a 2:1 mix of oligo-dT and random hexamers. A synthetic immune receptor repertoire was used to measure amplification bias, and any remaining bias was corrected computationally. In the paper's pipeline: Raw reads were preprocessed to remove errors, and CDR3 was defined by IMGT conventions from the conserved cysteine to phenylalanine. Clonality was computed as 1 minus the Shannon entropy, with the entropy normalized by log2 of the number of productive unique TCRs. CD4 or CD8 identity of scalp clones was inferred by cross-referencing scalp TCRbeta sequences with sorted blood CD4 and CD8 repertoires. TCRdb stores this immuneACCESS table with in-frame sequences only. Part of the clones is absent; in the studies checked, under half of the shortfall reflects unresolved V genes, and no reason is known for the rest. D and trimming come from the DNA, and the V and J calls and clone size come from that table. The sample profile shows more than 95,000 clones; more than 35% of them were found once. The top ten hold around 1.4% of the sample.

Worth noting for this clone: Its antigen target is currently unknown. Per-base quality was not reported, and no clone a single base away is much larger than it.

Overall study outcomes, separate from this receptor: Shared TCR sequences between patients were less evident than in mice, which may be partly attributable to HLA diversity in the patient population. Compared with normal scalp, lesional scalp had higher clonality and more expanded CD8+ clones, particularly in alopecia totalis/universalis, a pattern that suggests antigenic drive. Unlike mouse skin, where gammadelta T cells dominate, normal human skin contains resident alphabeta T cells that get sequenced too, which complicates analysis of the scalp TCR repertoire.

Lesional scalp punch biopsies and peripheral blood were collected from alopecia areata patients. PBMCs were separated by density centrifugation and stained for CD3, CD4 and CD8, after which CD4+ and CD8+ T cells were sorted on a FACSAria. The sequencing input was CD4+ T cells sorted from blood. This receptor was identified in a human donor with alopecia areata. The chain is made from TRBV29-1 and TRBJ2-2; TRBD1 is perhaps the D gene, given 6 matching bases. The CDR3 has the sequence CSVRVQGPGELFF. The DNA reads TGCAGCGTAAGAGTCCAGGGGCCCGGGGAGCTGTTTTTT.